This T cell receptor (beta chain) was recovered during a study of identical twins. MiXCR, applied by TCRdb to the 5' RACE reads, yields one record per CDR3 protein. Among over 500,000 distinct CDR3 sequences listed, approximately 22% were seen once. CDR1 is ENHRY and CDR2 is SYGVKD in the germline V gene. V lost 10 bases to trimming and J lost 2 bases; unmatched junction nucleotides: 12. The CDR3 loop spans 15 amino acids. General study points: Within cord blood, abundant beta clonotypes carried fewer insertions, but memory repertoires showed no such trend.

Many counts were recorded for this clonotype. Its antigen is currently unknown. Another study also made use of these data, one on T cells expressing NK-cell markers. From that study: Cells sorted as CD3+CD56+NKG2C+, CD3+CD56+NKG2C- and CD3+CD56-NKG2C+ T cells supplied the TCR beta repertoires.

The material sequenced was CD4+ T cells sorted from blood. The receptor comes from a young woman in good health. The genes are TRBV10-3 and TRBJ1-2; 8 nucleotides align to TRBD1. This CDR3 reads CATRGQGRENYGYTF. CDR3 coding DNA: TGTGCCACCAGAGGACAGGGAAGGGAAAACTATGGCTACACCTTC.